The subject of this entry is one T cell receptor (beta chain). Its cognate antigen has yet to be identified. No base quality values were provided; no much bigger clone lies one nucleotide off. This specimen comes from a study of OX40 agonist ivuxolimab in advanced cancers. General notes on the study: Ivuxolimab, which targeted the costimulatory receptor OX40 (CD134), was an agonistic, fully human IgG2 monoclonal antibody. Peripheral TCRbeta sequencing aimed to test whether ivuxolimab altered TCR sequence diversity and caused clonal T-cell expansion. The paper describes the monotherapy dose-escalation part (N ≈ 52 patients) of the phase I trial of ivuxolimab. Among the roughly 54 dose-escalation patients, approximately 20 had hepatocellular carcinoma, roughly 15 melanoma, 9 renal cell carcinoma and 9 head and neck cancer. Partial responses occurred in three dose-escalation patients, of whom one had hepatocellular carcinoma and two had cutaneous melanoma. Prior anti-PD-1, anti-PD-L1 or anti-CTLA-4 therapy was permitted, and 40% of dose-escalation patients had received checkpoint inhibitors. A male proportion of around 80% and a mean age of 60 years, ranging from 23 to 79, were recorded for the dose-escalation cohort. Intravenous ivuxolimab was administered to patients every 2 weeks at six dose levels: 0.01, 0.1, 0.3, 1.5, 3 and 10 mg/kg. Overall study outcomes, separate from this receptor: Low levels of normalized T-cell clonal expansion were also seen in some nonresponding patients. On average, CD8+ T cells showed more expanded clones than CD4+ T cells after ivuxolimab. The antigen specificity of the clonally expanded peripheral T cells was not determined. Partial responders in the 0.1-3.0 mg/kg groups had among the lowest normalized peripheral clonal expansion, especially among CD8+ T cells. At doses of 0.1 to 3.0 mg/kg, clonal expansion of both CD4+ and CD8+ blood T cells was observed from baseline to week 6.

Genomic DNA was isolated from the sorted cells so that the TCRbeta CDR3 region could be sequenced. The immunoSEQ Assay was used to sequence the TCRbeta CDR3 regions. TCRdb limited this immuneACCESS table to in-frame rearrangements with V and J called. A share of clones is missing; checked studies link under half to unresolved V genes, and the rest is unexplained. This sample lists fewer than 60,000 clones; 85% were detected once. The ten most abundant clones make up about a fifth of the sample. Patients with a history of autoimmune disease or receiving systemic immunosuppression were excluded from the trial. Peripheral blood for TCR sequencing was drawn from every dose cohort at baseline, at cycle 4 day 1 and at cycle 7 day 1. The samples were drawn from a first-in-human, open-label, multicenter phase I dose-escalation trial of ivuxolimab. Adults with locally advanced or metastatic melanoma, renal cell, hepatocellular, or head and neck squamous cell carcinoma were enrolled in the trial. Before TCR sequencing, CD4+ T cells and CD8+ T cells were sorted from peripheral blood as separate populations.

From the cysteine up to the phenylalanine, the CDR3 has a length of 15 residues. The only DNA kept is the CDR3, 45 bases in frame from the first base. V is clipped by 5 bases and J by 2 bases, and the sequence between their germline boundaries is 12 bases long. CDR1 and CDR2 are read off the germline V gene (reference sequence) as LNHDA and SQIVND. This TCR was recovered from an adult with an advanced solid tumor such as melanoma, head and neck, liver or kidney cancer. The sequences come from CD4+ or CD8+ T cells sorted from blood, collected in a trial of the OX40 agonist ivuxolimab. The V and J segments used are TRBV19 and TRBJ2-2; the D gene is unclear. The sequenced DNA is TGTGCCAGTAGTCCCCAGTACTCAAACACCGGGGAGCTGTTTTTT. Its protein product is CASSPQYSNTGELFF.